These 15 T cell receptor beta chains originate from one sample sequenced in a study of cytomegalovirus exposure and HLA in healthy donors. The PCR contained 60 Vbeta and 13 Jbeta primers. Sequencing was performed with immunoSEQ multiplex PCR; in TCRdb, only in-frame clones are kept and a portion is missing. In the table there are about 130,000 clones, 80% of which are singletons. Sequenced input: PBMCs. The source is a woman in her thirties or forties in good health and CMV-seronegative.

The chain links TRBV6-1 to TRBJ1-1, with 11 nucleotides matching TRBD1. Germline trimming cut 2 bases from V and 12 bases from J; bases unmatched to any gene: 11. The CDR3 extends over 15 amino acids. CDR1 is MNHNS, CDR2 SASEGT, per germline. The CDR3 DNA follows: TGTGCCAGCAGTGAAACCTGGACAGGGGGCGGCGTAACTTTCTTT. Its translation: CASSETWTGGGVTFF.

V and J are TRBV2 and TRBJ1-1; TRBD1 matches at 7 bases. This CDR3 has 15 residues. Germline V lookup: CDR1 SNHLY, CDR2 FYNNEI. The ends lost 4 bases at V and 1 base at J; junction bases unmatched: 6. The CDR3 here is CASSGDRVQNTEAFF. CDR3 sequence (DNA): TGTGCCAGCAGTGGCGACAGGGTACAGAACACTGAAGCTTTCTTT.

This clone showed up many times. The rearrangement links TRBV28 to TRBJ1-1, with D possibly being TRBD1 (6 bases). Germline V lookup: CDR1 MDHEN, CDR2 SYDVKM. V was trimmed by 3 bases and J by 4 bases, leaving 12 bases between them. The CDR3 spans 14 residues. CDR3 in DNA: TGTGCCAGCAGTTTTCAGGGGATGATCACTGAAGCTTTCTTT. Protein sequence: CASSFQGMITEAFF.

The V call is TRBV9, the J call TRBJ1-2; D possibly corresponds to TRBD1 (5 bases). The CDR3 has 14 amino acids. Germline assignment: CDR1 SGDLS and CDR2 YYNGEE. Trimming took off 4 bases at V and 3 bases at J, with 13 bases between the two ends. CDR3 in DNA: TGTGCCAGCAGCCTAATGGTCAGGGACTATGGCTACACCTTC. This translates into CASSLMVRDYGYTF.

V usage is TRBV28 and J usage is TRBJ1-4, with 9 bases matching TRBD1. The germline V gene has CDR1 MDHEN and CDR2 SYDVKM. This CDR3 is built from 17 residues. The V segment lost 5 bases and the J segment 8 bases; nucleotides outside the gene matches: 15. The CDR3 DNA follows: TGTGCCAGCAGTCTTGAGACTATAGGGACAGGGAGGGAAAAACTGTTTTTT. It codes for CASSLETIGTGREKLFF.

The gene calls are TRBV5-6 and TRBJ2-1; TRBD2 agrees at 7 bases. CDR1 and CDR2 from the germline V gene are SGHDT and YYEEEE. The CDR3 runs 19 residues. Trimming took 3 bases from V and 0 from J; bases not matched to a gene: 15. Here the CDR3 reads CASSSPGLDPSSSYNEQFF. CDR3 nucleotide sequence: TGTGCCAGCAGCTCCCCCGGACTAGACCCCTCAAGCTCCTACAATGAGCAGTTCTTC. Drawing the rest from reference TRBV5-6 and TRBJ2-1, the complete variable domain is DAGVTQSPTHLIKTRGQQVTLRCSPKSGHDTVSWYQQALGQGPQFIFQYYEEEERQRGNFPDRFSGHQFPNYSSELNVNALLLGDSALYLCASSSPGLDPSSSYNEQFFGPGTRLTVL.

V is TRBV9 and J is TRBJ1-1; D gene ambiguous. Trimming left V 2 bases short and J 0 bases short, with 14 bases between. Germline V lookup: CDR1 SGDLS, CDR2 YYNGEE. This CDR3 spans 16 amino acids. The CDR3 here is CASSVEMTGLNTEAFF. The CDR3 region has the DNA TGTGCCAGCAGCGTCGAGATGACGGGGTTGAACACTGAAGCTTTCTTT.

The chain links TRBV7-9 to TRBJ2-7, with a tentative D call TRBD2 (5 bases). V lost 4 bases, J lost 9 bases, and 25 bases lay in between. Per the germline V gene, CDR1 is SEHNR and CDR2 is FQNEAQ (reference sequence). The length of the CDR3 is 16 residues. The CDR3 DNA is TGTGCCAGCAGCTCAGCCGGAACCGACGGGGAACCCGGGCAGTACTTC. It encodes CASSSAGTDGEPGQYF.

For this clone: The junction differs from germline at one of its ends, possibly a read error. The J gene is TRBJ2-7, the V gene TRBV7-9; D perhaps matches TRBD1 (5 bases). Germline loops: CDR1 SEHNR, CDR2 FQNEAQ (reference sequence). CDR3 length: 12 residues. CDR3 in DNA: TGTTCCAGCAGAAAGGGGCAGGACGAGCAGTACTTC. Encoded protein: CSSRKGQDEQYF.

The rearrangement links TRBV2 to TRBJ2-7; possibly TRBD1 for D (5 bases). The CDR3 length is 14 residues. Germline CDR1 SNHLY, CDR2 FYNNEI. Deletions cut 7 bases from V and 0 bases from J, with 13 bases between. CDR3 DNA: TGTGCCAGCAAGGTCACCGACAGCTCCTACGAGCAGTACTTC. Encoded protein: CASKVTDSSYEQYF.

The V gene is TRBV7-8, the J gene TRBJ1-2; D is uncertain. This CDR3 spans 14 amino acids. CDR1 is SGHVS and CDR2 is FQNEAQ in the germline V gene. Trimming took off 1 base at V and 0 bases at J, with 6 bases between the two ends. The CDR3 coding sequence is TGTGCCAGCAGCTTAGGAGCTGCTAACTATGGCTACACCTTC. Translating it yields CASSLGAANYGYTF.

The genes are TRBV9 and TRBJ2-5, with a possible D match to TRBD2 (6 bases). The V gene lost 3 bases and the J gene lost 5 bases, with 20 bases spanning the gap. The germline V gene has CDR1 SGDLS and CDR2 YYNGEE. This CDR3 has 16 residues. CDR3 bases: TGTGCCAGCAGCGCATCCCGGACGCCCCGGGGGGAGACCCAGTACTTC. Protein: CASSASRTPRGETQYF.

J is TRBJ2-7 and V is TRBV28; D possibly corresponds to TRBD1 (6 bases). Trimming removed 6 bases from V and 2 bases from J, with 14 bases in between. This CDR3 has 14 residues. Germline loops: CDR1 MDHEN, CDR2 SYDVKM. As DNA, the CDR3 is TGTGCCAGCAGCCCAGGCAGGGGACCCTACGAGCAGTACTTC. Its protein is CASSPGRGPYEQYF.

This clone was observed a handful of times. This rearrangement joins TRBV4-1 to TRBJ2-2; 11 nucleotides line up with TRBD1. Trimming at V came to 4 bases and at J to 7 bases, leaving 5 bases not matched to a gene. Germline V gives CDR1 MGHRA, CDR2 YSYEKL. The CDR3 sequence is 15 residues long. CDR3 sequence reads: CASSRGQGADGELFF. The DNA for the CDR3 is TGCGCCAGCAGCCGAGGACAGGGGGCTGACGGGGAGCTGTTTTTT.

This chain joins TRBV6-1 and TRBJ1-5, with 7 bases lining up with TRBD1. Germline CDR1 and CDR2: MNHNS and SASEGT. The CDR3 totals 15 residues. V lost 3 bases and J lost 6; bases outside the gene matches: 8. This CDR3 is CASSDSRTGRQPQHF. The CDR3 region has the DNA TGTGCCAGCAGTGATTCTAGGACAGGACGTCAGCCCCAGCATTTT.